One and the same sample provided the 7 T cell receptor beta chains below, sequenced in a study of CD8 T cells in Susac syndrome. With random hexamers, about 0.5 to 1 ug RNA was reverse transcribed. MiXCR, run by TCRdb on the immunoSEQ multiplex PCR reads, gives a single entry per CDR3 protein. The table records 150,000 to 160,000 distinct CDR3 sequences, over 95% of them present only once. The material sequenced was CD8+ T cells from PBMCs. Receptors were obtained from a human donor with multiple sclerosis.

This clonotype has just one count. The chain links TRBV25-1 to TRBJ1-1; 9 bases line up with TRBD1. J lost 3 bases, V lost 3 bases, and 11 bases had no gene match. CDR3 length: 17 residues. The V gene's germline CDR1 is MGHDK and CDR2 SYGVNS. CDR3 bases: TGTGCCAGCAGTGATGCACAGGGGGCGATGAGGTACACTGAAGCTTTCTTT. Translating it yields CASSDAQGAMRYTEAFF.

The chain uses TRBV27 and TRBJ2-2; tentative D call: TRBD1 (5 bases). The ends were cut back, 2 bases at V and 2 bases at J, with 12 bases in the middle. This CDR3 is 16 amino acids long. CDR1 MNHEY and CDR2 SMNVEV come from the germline V gene (reference sequence). The CDR3 DNA reads TGTGCCAGCAGTTTACGGGCAGGGATTAACACCGGGGAGCTGTTTTTT. Its translation is CASSLRAGINTGELFF.

V usage is TRBV7-9 and J usage is TRBJ2-2, with D perhaps matching TRBD1 (5 bases). Germline V gene sequence: CDR1 SEHNR, CDR2 FQNEAQ (reference sequence). The CDR3 contains 14 residues. V lost 8 bases, J lost 2 bases, and 12 bases lay in between. CDR3 DNA sequence: TGTGCCAGCTACGGGCAGGGAAACACCGGGGAGCTGTTTTTT. This gives the protein CASYGQGNTGELFF. Full variable domain (outside the CDR3, taken from reference TRBV7-9 and TRBJ2-2): DTGVSQNPRHKITKRGQNVTFRCDPISEHNRLYWYRQTLGQGPEFLTYFQNEAQLEKSRLLSDRFSAERPKGSFSTLEIQRTEQGDSAMYLCASYGQGNTGELFFGEGSRLTVL.

This chain joins TRBV29-1 and TRBJ2-5; 7 bases match TRBD1. CDR1 is SQVTM, CDR2 ANQGSEA, per germline. The CDR3 sequence is 14 residues long. The J segment lost 8 bases and the V segment lost 1 base, leaving 10 bases of the junction unmatched. DNA of the CDR3: TGCAGCGTTGAAGGTCGGGACAGCAAGAGAACCCAGTACTTC. Amino acids: CSVEGRDSKRTQYF.

The CDR3 protein is CSVEDKGAPGYTF. CDR3 sequence (DNA): TGCAGCGTTGAAGATAAAGGAGCTCCCGGCTACACCTTC. The rearrangement uses TRBV29-1 and TRBJ1-2; unclear D gene. Germline CDR1 is SQVTM and CDR2 is ANQGSEA. This CDR3 has 13 residues. V lost 0 bases and J 8 bases, leaving 13 bases between the germline ends.

This rearrangement joins TRBV20-1 to TRBJ2-1, with no clear D. Trimming stripped 0 bases from V and 2 bases from J, with 11 bases between. This CDR3 is built from 15 residues. Germline loops: CDR1 DFQATT, CDR2 SNEGSKA (reference sequence). CDR3 in amino acids: CSAREGSTAYNEQFF. The CDR3 DNA reads TGCAGTGCTAGAGAAGGCAGCACCGCCTACAATGAGCAGTTCTTC.

The chain recombines TRBV27 with TRBJ1-2; TRBD1 is a possible D gene (5 bases). The V end was cut by 6 bases, the J end by 6 bases, with 17 bases between. This CDR3 comprises 14 residues. The V gene's germline CDR1 is MNHEY and CDR2 SMNVEV (reference sequence). For the CDR3, the DNA is TGTGCCAGCAGAAAGCGCGGGGACTACGATGGCTACACCTTC. Translating it yields CASRKRGDYDGYTF.